This entry lists 23 T cell receptor beta chains sequenced from one sample in a study of shared clonotypes between healthy human individuals. Data came from immunoSEQ multiplex PCR; TCRdb stores just in-frame clones and leaves some out. The sample records hundreds of thousands of clones, 95% to 97% being singletons. Sample: memory CD8+ T cells sorted from blood. Indicated subset: CD45RO+ cells pooled with CCR7-negative TemRA cells. All receptors derive from a young man in good health.

J is TRBJ2-7 and V is TRBV6-6; possibly TRBD2 for D (5 bases). V was pared by 0 bases and J by 4 bases, with 10 bases between. The CDR3 contains 14 residues. CDR1 MNHNY and CDR2 SVGAGI come from the germline V gene (reference sequence). The CDR3 is CASSYSGVEYEQYF. The CDR3 bases are TGTGCCAGCAGTTACTCGGGAGTGGAATACGAGCAGTACTTC.

This rearrangement joins TRBV6-5 to TRBJ1-6; D is uncertain. In germline, CDR1 is MNHEY, CDR2 SVGAGI. V gave up 0 bases and J gave up 9 bases, with 9 bases separating them. The CDR3 is 14 amino acids. CDR3 amino acids: CASSYSGLGSPLHF. Written as DNA, the CDR3 is TGTGCCAGCAGTTACTCTGGGTTGGGTTCACCCCTCCACTTT.

The chain is built from TRBV28 and TRBJ1-2, with unresolved D. Germline lookup yields CDR1 MDHEN and CDR2 SYDVKM. CDR3 size: 14 residues. Trimming stripped 1 base from V and 4 bases from J, with 10 bases between. The CDR3 DNA follows: TGTGCCAGCAGTTTATCGGGGTACGGCTATGGCTACACCTTC. Protein product: CASSLSGYGYGYTF.

The chain joins TRBV6-1 to TRBJ2-7; 9 nucleotides line up with TRBD1. The CDR3 is 15 residues long. The V and J ends lost 6 bases and 5 bases, in that order; junction bases with no gene match: 11. Per the germline V gene, CDR1 is MNHNS and CDR2 is SASEGT. This CDR3 reads CASRDPGQGLDEQYF. The DNA for the CDR3 is TGTGCCAGCAGAGACCCGGGACAGGGACTTGACGAGCAGTACTTC.

The CDR3 region is CASSQDLRNQPQHF. In nucleotides, the CDR3 is TGCGCCAGCAGCCAAGATCTCCGGAATCAGCCCCAGCATTTT. The chain uses TRBV4-1 and TRBJ1-5, with no clear D. V was trimmed by 0 bases and J by 4 bases, leaving 7 bases between them. This CDR3 contains 14 residues. Germline CDR1 is MGHRA and CDR2 is YSYEKL.

V and J are TRBV7-2 and TRBJ2-7; D possibly corresponds to TRBD2 (5 bases). CDR1 and CDR2 (germline): SGHTA, FQGNSA. CDR3 length: 13 residues. Trimming shortened V by 2 bases and J by 6 bases, and 11 bases separated the two germline ends. The CDR3 is CASSLLWEPEQYF. Written as DNA, the CDR3 is TGTGCCAGCAGCTTATTATGGGAGCCCGAGCAGTACTTC.

As to this clone: The sample holds other DNA sequences that translate to the same CDR3. The CDR3, as DNA: TGCGCCAGCAGCTTGGCTGGGTATGGCTACACCTTC. Translating it yields CASSLAGYGYTF. The rearrangement links TRBV5-1 to TRBJ1-2; D uncertain. This CDR3 spans 12 amino acids. Germline loops: CDR1 SGHRS, CDR2 YFSETQ. The V end was cut by 0 bases, the J end by 5 bases, with 5 bases between.

This chain connects TRBV5-1 to TRBJ2-1, with unresolved D. Germline V gene sequence: CDR1 SGHRS, CDR2 YFSETQ. V was shortened by 2 bases and J by 2 bases, with 2 bases between the two germline ends. The CDR3 is 12 amino acids. DNA for the CDR3: TGCGCCAGCAGCTTACCCTACAATGAGCAGTTCTTC. It encodes CASSLPYNEQFF.

The gene calls are TRBV11-2 and TRBJ2-4; D unresolved. This CDR3 is 12 amino acids long. V lost 6 bases to trimming and J lost 11 bases, with 14 bases between them. The germline gives CDR1 SGHAT, CDR2 FQNNGV. The CDR3 sequence: CASRSRTEVQYF. The CDR3 DNA sequence: TGTGCCAGCAGATCACGTACGGAAGTTCAGTACTTC.

The chain combines TRBV21-1 with TRBJ2-1; TRBD2 is the table's D call, not checked against the DNA. TRBV21-1 is a pseudogene locus. The CDR3 has 14 residues. CDR3 coding DNA: TGTGCCAGCAGCAACCCGGTTTCCTACAATGAGCAGTTCTTC. It codes for CASSNPVSYNEQFF.

V usage is TRBV7-9 and J usage is TRBJ2-5; D perhaps matches TRBD2 (5 bases). Deletions cut 3 bases from V and 5 bases from J, with 19 bases between. This CDR3 has 16 amino acids. The germline gives CDR1 SEHNR, CDR2 FQNEAQ (reference sequence). The CDR3 here is CASSFGRFIRGETQYF. The CDR3 coding sequence is TGTGCCAGCAGCTTTGGGCGTTTCATTAGAGGGGAGACCCAGTACTTC.

Here the CDR3 DNA reads TGTGCCAGCAGTGAAGGGCAGGGTCATCAGCCCCAGCATTTT. This encodes CASSEGQGHQPQHF. J is TRBJ1-5 and V is TRBV2, with D possibly being TRBD1 (5 bases). V gave up 1 base and J gave up 5 bases, with 9 bases separating them. This CDR3 has 14 amino acids. Germline CDR1 and CDR2: SNHLY and FYNNEI.

CDR3 nucleotide sequence: TGTGCCAGCACAAGCGGGGGCACAGATACGCAGTATTTT. Translation: CASTSGGTDTQYF. V usage is TRBV28 and J usage is TRBJ2-3; 7 positions agree with TRBD2. The CDR3 is 13 residues long. After removal of 7 bases from V and 1 base from J, the junction contained 2 bases not matched to a gene. Per germline, CDR1 MDHEN and CDR2 SYDVKM.

This clone was seen only once. This chain joins TRBV10-3 and TRBJ2-3; D gene unclear. The germline gives CDR1 ENHRY, CDR2 SYGVKD. The CDR3 has 16 amino acids. Trimming pared 6 bases from V and 0 bases from J, leaving 16 bases between. CDR3 sequence reads: CAIRNPGLSSTDTQYF. CDR3 in DNA: TGTGCCATCAGGAACCCCGGCTTGTCTAGCACAGATACGCAGTATTTT.

This chain links TRBV4-1 with TRBJ2-7; TRBD2 is a possible D gene (5 bases). There are 11 residues in the CDR3. CDR1 MGHRA and CDR2 YSYEKL come from the germline V gene. V lost 4 bases, J lost 6 bases, and 7 bases lay in between. CDR3: CASSPRGEQYF. The CDR3 bases are TGCGCCAGCAGCCCCCGGGGCGAGCAGTACTTC.

The V gene is TRBV28, the J gene TRBJ2-1; no definite D call. Germline V gene sequence: CDR1 MDHEN, CDR2 SYDVKM. V lost 6 bases and J 2 bases, leaving 2 bases between the germline ends. The CDR3 spans 11 residues. The CDR3: CASRTYNEQFF. DNA for the CDR3: TGTGCCAGCAGAACCTACAATGAGCAGTTCTTC.

The chain uses TRBV2 and TRBJ2-3; D gene unclear. In germline, CDR1 is SNHLY, CDR2 FYNNEI. Trimming stripped 11 bases from V and 0 bases from J, with 15 bases between. The CDR3 covers 14 residues. The CDR3 loop is CAQKRPLSTDTQYF. CDR3 nucleotide sequence: TGTGCCCAAAAACGACCGTTGAGCACAGATACGCAGTATTTT.

This clone has just one count. J is TRBJ1-3 and V is TRBV4-1; unclear D gene. Trimming shortened V by 1 base and J by 9 bases, and 10 bases separated the two germline ends. Germline values: CDR1 MGHRA, CDR2 YSYEKL. The CDR3 length is 13 residues. The CDR3 is CASSQGWGGTIYF. CDR3 nucleotide sequence: TGCGCCAGCAGCCAAGGATGGGGAGGCACCATATATTTT.

Here the CDR3 reads CASSIPDRPISYEQYF. The DNA for the CDR3 is TGTGCCAGCAGCATTCCGGACAGGCCAATCTCCTACGAGCAGTACTTC. This chain links TRBV28 with TRBJ2-7, with 7 bases aligning to TRBD1. This CDR3 spans 16 amino acids. Germline V gene lookup returns CDR1 MDHEN and CDR2 SYDVKM. The V gene end was trimmed by 6 bases and the J gene end by 0 bases; junction bases not matched to a gene: 11.

V gene TRBV5-4 combines with J gene TRBJ1-2; TRBD1 might be the D (5 bases). CDR1 is SGHNT and CDR2 is YYREEE in the germline V gene (reference sequence). This CDR3 comprises 11 residues. V gave up 1 base and J gave up 10 bases, with 8 bases separating them. The CDR3 region has the DNA TGTGCCAGCAGCTTGACAGGTTACTACACCTTC. Amino acid sequence: CASSLTGYYTF.

The CDR3 sequence is CASSSNGAADTQYF. Written as DNA, the CDR3 is TGTGCCAGCAGCTCGAACGGGGCCGCAGATACGCAGTATTTT. V and J are TRBV7-3 and TRBJ2-3; D tentatively reads TRBD1 or TRBD2 (5 bases each). V lost 4 bases and J lost 4, with 12 bases in between. The CDR3 is 14 amino acids. Germline V lookup: CDR1 SGHTA, CDR2 FQGTGA. Using reference TRBV7-3 and TRBJ2-3 for the parts outside the CDR3, the full variable domain is GAGVSQTPSNKVTEKGKYVELRCDPISGHTALYWYRQSLGQGPEFLIYFQGTGAADDSGLPNDRFFAVRPEGSVSTLKIQRTERGDSAVYLCASSSNGAADTQYFGPGTRLTVL.

The rearrangement joins TRBV10-3 to TRBJ2-3; weak D call: TRBD1 (6 bases). Germline lookup yields CDR1 ENHRY and CDR2 SYGVKD. Trimming took off 3 bases at V and 4 bases at J, with 17 bases between the two ends. This CDR3 contains 16 residues. For the CDR3, the DNA is TGTGCCATCAGTGAAGTTAAGGGGGAGAGACCAGATACGCAGTATTTT. Its translation is CAISEVKGERPDTQYF.

This sequence joins TRBV11-3 and TRBJ2-7; 12 bases match TRBD2. Looked up from germline, CDR1 is SGHNT and CDR2 is YENEEA. This CDR3 has 17 residues. V dropped 5 bases and J dropped 4; count of bases not matched to a gene: 12. The DNA for the CDR3 is TGTGCCAGCAGCCTCGAGACTAGCGGGAGTTTTGTTTACGAGCAGTACTTC. It encodes CASSLETSGSFVYEQYF. The full variable domain, rest sourced from reference TRBV11-3 and TRBJ2-7, is EAGVVQSPRYKIIEKKQPVAFWCNPISGHNTLYWYLQNLGQGPELLIRYENEEAVDDSQLPKDRFSAERLKGVDSTLKIQPAELGDSAVYLCASSLETSGSFVYEQYFGPGTRLTVT.